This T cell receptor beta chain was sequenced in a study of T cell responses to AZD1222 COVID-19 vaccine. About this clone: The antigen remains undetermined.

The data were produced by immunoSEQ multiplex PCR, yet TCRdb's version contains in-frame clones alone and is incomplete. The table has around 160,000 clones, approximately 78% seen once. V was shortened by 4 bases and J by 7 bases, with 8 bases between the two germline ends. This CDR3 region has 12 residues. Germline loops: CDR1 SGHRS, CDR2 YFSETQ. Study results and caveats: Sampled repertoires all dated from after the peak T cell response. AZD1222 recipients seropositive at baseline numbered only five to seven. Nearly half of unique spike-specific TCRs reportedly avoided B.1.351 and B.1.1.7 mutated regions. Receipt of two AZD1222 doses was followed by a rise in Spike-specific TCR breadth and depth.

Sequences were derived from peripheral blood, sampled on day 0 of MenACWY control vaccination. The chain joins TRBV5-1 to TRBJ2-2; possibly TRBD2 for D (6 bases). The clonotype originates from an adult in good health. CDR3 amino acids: CASSPGLGELFF. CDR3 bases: TGCGCCAGCAGCCCGGGACTCGGGGAGCTGTTTTTT.